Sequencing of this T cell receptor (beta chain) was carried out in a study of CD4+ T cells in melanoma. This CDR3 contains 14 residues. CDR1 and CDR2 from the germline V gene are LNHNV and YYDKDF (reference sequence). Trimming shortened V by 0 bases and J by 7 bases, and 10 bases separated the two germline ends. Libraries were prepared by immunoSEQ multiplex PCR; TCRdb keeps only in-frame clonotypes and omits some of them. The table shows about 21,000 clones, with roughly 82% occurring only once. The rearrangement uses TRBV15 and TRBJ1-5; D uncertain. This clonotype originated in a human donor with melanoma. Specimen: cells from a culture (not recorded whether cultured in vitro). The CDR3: CATSREPSRQPQHF. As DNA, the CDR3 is TGTGCCACCAGCAGAGAACCGTCTCGGCAGCCCCAGCATTTT.